The present entry profiles one TCR beta chain with its context. Its antigen remains unidentified. The sample belongs to a study of T cell responses to AZD1222 COVID-19 vaccine. Profiled with immunoSEQ multiplex PCR; TCRdb holds only in-frame clones, not every one. This table has around 81,000 clones, roughly four fifths appearing once. This CDR3 spans 17 amino acids. Germline V CDR1 and CDR2: MNHNY, SVGAGI (reference sequence). V dropped 5 bases and J dropped 2 bases, with 22 bases sitting between them. Study conclusions and caveats: Donor demographics were predominantly white British with a female majority; clonal diversity may be underestimated. Spike regions recognized by vaccine-associated CD4 TCRs spanned the protein, led by 160-218 and 743-854.

The chain uses TRBV6-6 and TRBJ2-7, with D possibly being TRBD1 (5 bases). The sample in question was peripheral blood, obtained on day 0 of AZD1222 vaccination. This TCR was recovered from an adult in good health. The CDR3 is CASSPSSLTGRAYEQYF. Written as DNA, the CDR3 is TGTGCCAGCAGTCCCAGCTCCCTTACAGGCCGTGCCTACGAGCAGTACTTC.